The 31 T cell receptor beta chains below were found in one sample sequenced in a study of T cell responses to AZD1222 COVID-19 vaccine. Clones were read by immunoSEQ multiplex PCR, and TCRdb kept only the in-frame ones, dropping some. The table records some 100,000 clones, over 75% of them present only once. Specimen: peripheral blood, collected on day 0 of AZD1222 vaccination. The source is an adult in good health.

The chain recombines TRBV28 with TRBJ1-2; a possible D gene is TRBD1 (5 bases). CDR3 length equals 14 residues. Germline CDR1 is MDHEN and CDR2 is SYDVKM. The V and J ends lost 8 bases and 2 bases respectively, with 15 bases between them. The CDR3 DNA sequence: TGTGCCAGCGCCCCCGGGTCAGGGAACTATGGCTACACCTTC. This encodes CASAPGSGNYGYTF.

The chain links TRBV10-3 to TRBJ2-1; D unresolved. The germline V gene has CDR1 ENHRY and CDR2 SYGVKD. The V end was cut by 2 bases, the J end by 6 bases, with 23 bases between. This CDR3 is 18 amino acids long. In DNA form, the CDR3 reads TGTGCCATCAGTGAGCCGGGTCAATGGCTAGACCGTCCCAATGAGCAGTTCTTC. This gives the protein CAISEPGQWLDRPNEQFF.

The genes are TRBV6-5 and TRBJ2-1, with 12 bases that match TRBD2. V was pared by 8 bases and J by 4 bases, with 3 bases of the junction left unmatched. This CDR3 contains 14 residues. Germline-derived CDR1 and CDR2 are MNHEY and SVGAGI. CDR3 bases: TGTGCCAGCTCTAGCGGGGGGGCTTACAATGAGCAGTTCTTC. Protein sequence: CASSSGGAYNEQFF.

The chain uses TRBV28 and TRBJ2-1; 10 bases agree with TRBD2. Germline V lookup: CDR1 MDHEN, CDR2 SYDVKM. Germline trimming cut 7 bases from V and 0 bases from J; bases unmatched to any gene: 9. CDR3 size: 17 residues. CDR3 in amino acids: CASTPPSGGTSYNEQFF. The CDR3 nucleotides read TGTGCCAGCACCCCCCCTAGCGGGGGTACCTCCTACAATGAGCAGTTCTTC.

The chain joins TRBV11-2 to TRBJ1-5; no clear D gene. Trimming shortened V by 2 bases and J by 11 bases, and 13 bases separated the two germline ends. There are 13 residues in the CDR3. Germline V gene data show CDR1 as SGHAT and CDR2 as FQNNGV. DNA for the CDR3: TGTGCCAGCAGCTTATTAGGGTCAGCGGCCCAGCATTTT. Its protein is CASSLLGSAAQHF.

V usage is TRBV7-8 and J usage is TRBJ1-2; no firm D call. With 2 bases removed from V and 3 bases from J, the gap between germline ends came to 7 bases. Germline loops: CDR1 SGHVS, CDR2 FQNEAQ. This CDR3 spans 13 amino acids. CDR3 sequence reads: CASSLRGDYGYTF. The CDR3 DNA sequence: TGTGCCAGCAGCTTACGAGGAGACTATGGCTACACCTTC.

This sequence joins TRBV5-4 and TRBJ1-1, with TRBD1 as a possible D gene (5 bases). The germline V gene has CDR1 SGHNT and CDR2 YYREEE (reference sequence). The CDR3 has 13 residues. Trimming cost V 4 bases and J 8 bases, with 15 bases left between them. CDR3 nucleotides: TGTGCCAGCAGCCTCACCTGGAGGGGCGAAGCTTTCTTT. Residues: CASSLTWRGEAFF.

The chain has TRBV6-5 and TRBJ2-2, with 12 bases aligning to TRBD2. Germline CDR1 and CDR2: MNHEY and SVGAGI. CDR3 length: 15 residues. J was trimmed by 7 bases and V by 8 bases; bases with no gene match: 8. The CDR3 region has the DNA TGTGCCAGCGGTTCTAGCGGGGGGGCCCACGGGGAGCTGTTTTTT. As protein: CASGSSGGAHGELFF.

This sequence joins TRBV28 and TRBJ2-1; 13 positions agree with TRBD2. The CDR3 contains 14 residues. With V trimmed by 5 bases and J by 7 bases, 2 bases remained unmatched. Germline loops: CDR1 MDHEN, CDR2 SYDVKM. The CDR3: CASSPGLAGNEQFF. As DNA, the CDR3 is TGTGCCAGCAGTCCGGGACTAGCGGGGAATGAGCAGTTCTTC.

V usage is TRBV29-1 and J usage is TRBJ2-3; 8 bases are shared with TRBD1. The V gene's germline CDR1 is SQVTM and CDR2 ANQGSEA. Trimming at V came to 6 bases and at J to 4 bases, leaving 6 bases not matched to a gene. There are 13 residues in the CDR3. This chain's CDR3 is CSVNGQGSDTQYF. Here the CDR3 DNA reads TGCAGCGTGAACGGACAGGGATCAGATACGCAGTATTTT.

The chain links TRBV4-1 to TRBJ2-7; perhaps TRBD2 as D (5 bases). V dropped 1 base and J dropped 0 bases, with 13 bases sitting between them. The germline gives CDR1 MGHRA, CDR2 YSYEKL. The CDR3 length is 16 residues. CDR3 loop: CASSQVNRRDSYEQYF. CDR3 sequence (DNA): TGCGCCAGCAGCCAAGTGAATAGACGGGACTCCTACGAGCAGTACTTC.

The chain has TRBV9 and TRBJ2-1; 11 bases are a match to TRBD2. Germline CDR1 and CDR2: SGDLS and YYNGEE. J gave up 4 bases and V 4 bases, and 10 bases lay outside the gene matches. The CDR3 sequence is 17 residues long. The CDR3 reads CASSSNIAGGPYNEQFF. In DNA form, the CDR3 reads TGTGCCAGCAGCTCAAACATAGCGGGGGGGCCTTACAATGAGCAGTTCTTC.

The rearrangement uses TRBV19 and TRBJ1-5, with TRBD1 identical over 9 bases. The CDR3 runs to 14 residues. CDR1 LNHDA and CDR2 SQIVND come from the germline V gene (reference sequence). V trimming: 5 bases; J trimming: 5 bases; junction bases outside the gene matches: 4. This CDR3 is CASSSGTGHQPQHF. CDR3 sequence (DNA): TGTGCCAGTAGTTCGGGGACAGGGCATCAGCCCCAGCATTTT. Complete variable domain (other parts from reference TRBV19 and TRBJ1-5): DGGITQSPKYLFRKEGQNVTLSCEQNLNHDAMYWYRQDPGQGLRLIYYSQIVNDFQKGDIAEGYSVSREKKESFPLTVTSAQKNPTAFYLCASSSGTGHQPQHFGDGTRLSIL.

The genes are TRBV19 and TRBJ1-1; a possible D gene is TRBD1 (5 bases). CDR3 size: 14 residues. Trimming cost V 6 bases and J 3 bases, with 14 bases left between them. Germline V gene lookup returns CDR1 LNHDA and CDR2 SQIVND (reference sequence). CDR3 amino acids: CASSLDTYYTEAFF. In DNA form, the CDR3 reads TGTGCCAGTAGCCTGGACACCTACTACACTGAAGCTTTCTTT.

In this sample, this clone turned up once. In nucleotides, the CDR3 is TGTGCCAGTAGTGAGTGGGGGGCCTCCTACAATGAGCAGTTCTTC. The encoded protein is CASSEWGASYNEQFF. The chain links TRBV19 to TRBJ2-1, with D perhaps TRBD1 or TRBD2 (6 bases each). CDR1 and CDR2 (germline): LNHDA, SQIVND (reference sequence). V dropped 5 bases and J dropped 0 bases, with 11 bases sitting between them. CDR3 length: 15 residues.

This clone appeared once. The chain recombines TRBV5-1 with TRBJ2-1, with 15 bases that match TRBD2. CDR1 is SGHRS and CDR2 is YFSETQ in the germline V gene. This CDR3 has 17 amino acids. V lost 0 bases to trimming and J lost 6 bases; unmatched junction nucleotides: 4. CDR3 in DNA: TGCGCCAGCAGCTTGGTAGGGACTAGCGGGGGGTTCAATGAGCAGTTCTTC. Translated, it gives CASSLVGTSGGFNEQFF.

V is TRBV5-1 and J is TRBJ2-6, with 8 bases lining up with TRBD1. From germline, CDR1 is SGHRS and CDR2 YFSETQ. V lost 4 bases to trimming and J lost 4 bases; unmatched junction nucleotides: 7. This CDR3 comprises 16 residues. CDR3 nucleotides: TGCGCCAGCAGCGTGCAGGGGGCCGCCGGGGCCAACGTCCTGACTTTC. It is translated as CASSVQGAAGANVLTF.

This chain joins TRBV7-9 and TRBJ1-2; D not certain. The CDR3 extends over 13 amino acids. CDR1 is SEHNR, CDR2 FQNEAQ, per germline (reference sequence). Trimming removed 3 bases at V and 1 base at J, with 6 bases between. The CDR3 nucleotides are TGTGCCAGCAGCTTGGGCGGTAACTATGGCTACACCTTC. As protein: CASSLGGNYGYTF. The full variable domain, rest sourced from reference TRBV7-9 and TRBJ1-2, is DTGVSQNPRHKITKRGQNVTFRCDPISEHNRLYWYRQTLGQGPEFLTYFQNEAQLEKSRLLSDRFSAERPKGSFSTLEIQRTEQGDSAMYLCASSLGGNYGYTFGSGTRLTVV.

This clone was recorded only once. The V call is TRBV11-1, the J call TRBJ2-5; 7 nucleotides line up with TRBD1. The CDR3 sequence is 16 residues long. CDR1 and CDR2 (germline): SGHAT, FQDESV (reference sequence). The V and J ends lost 1 base and 2 bases, in that order; junction bases with no gene match: 7. The CDR3 is CASSLEDRAIQETQYF. CDR3 DNA: TGTGCCAGCAGCTTAGAAGACAGGGCCATACAAGAGACCCAGTACTTC. Combining the CDR3 with reference TRBV11-1 and TRBJ2-5 gives the whole variable domain EAEVAQSPRYKITEKSQAVAFWCDPISGHATLYWYRQILGQGPELLVQFQDESVVDDSQLPKDRFSAERLKGVDSTLKIQPAELGDSAMYLCASSLEDRAIQETQYFGPGTRLLVL.

V usage is TRBV27 and J usage is TRBJ1-5; a weak D match, TRBD1 (5 bases). Germline-derived CDR1 and CDR2 are MNHEY and SMNVEV (reference sequence). Trimming pared 5 bases from V and 7 bases from J, leaving 18 bases between. The CDR3 consists of 15 residues. The CDR3 nucleotides read TGTGCCAGCAGTCCTCGGGGGGGACTCAGCCAGCCCCAGCATTTT. Translation: CASSPRGGLSQPQHF.

J is TRBJ1-1 and V is TRBV9; D perhaps matches TRBD1 (6 bases). Germline lookup yields CDR1 SGDLS and CDR2 YYNGEE. The CDR3 contains 13 residues. V lost 4 bases and J 7 bases, leaving 14 bases between the germline ends. DNA of the CDR3: TGTGCCAGCAGCCGCCTTAGACAGGATGAAGCTTTCTTT. It encodes CASSRLRQDEAFF.

This chain uses TRBV30 with TRBJ1-4; maybe TRBD1 (6 bases). The CDR3 runs to 12 residues. V was cut by 2 bases and J by 14 bases, with 15 bases left in between. Germline-derived CDR1 and CDR2 are GTSNPN and SVGIG (reference sequence). The CDR3 DNA is TGTGCCTGGAGTATCGGACAGACAGACCTGTTTTTT. Translation: CAWSIGQTDLFF.

The V call is TRBV4-1, the J call TRBJ1-1; no definite D call. The CDR3 totals 13 residues. The germline V and J ends were trimmed by 0 bases and 6 bases, with 8 bases remaining between them. Germline V gene data show CDR1 as MGHRA and CDR2 as YSYEKL. Here the CDR3 DNA reads TGCGCCAGCAGCCAAGAAAACAGCCCTGAAGCTTTCTTT. Translation: CASSQENSPEAFF.

The chain joins TRBV11-2 to TRBJ2-7; weak D call: TRBD1 (5 bases). Trimming left V 5 bases short and J 3 bases short, with 8 bases between. The CDR3 is 12 amino acids. Germline values: CDR1 SGHAT, CDR2 FQNNGV. CDR3 nucleotide sequence: TGTGCCAGCAGCCATGACAGCTACGAGCAGTACTTC. This gives the protein CASSHDSYEQYF.

J is TRBJ1-2 and V is TRBV2, with a possible D match to TRBD1 (6 bases). Germline V lookup: CDR1 SNHLY, CDR2 FYNNEI. This CDR3 has 14 amino acids. The V and J ends lost 4 bases and 4 bases respectively, with 13 bases between them. Written as DNA, the CDR3 is TGTGCCAGCAGTGGCACAGGGTTCCCCTATGGCTACACCTTC. This gives the protein CASSGTGFPYGYTF.

The rearrangement uses TRBV9 and TRBJ1-6; D ambiguous. V was cut by 0 bases and J by 6 bases, with 10 bases left in between. The CDR3 length is 15 residues. CDR1 and CDR2 from the germline V gene are SGDLS and YYNGEE. Here the CDR3 reads CASSVVGLGNSPLHF. The CDR3 DNA reads as TGTGCCAGCAGCGTAGTAGGTCTGGGTAATTCACCCCTCCACTTT.

The chain combines TRBV7-3 with TRBJ2-6, with a possible D match to TRBD2 (5 bases). V lost 8 bases and J lost 0, with 17 bases in between. The CDR3 runs 17 residues. CDR1 is SGHTA and CDR2 is FQGTGA in the germline V gene. The DNA for the CDR3 is TGTGCCAGCGCCCTGGGGAGCCCTAGCTCTGGGGCCAACGTCCTGACTTTC. This translates into CASALGSPSSGANVLTF.

The J gene is TRBJ2-7, the V gene TRBV15; D not resolved. From germline, CDR1 is LNHNV and CDR2 YYDKDF (reference sequence). The V gene lost 6 bases and the J gene lost 0 bases, with 12 bases spanning the gap. CDR3 length equals 14 residues. In nucleotides, the CDR3 is TGTGCCACCAGTCCCGGTCCTAGCTCCTACGAGCAGTACTTC. This translates into CATSPGPSSYEQYF.

CDR3 region: CASSQDGYGGANVLTF. The DNA for the CDR3 is TGCGCCAGCAGCCAAGACGGGTACGGGGGGGCCAACGTCCTGACTTTC. The chain is built from TRBV4-1 and TRBJ2-6; D uncertain. Trimming left V 0 bases short and J 4 bases short, with 10 bases between. The CDR3 has 16 amino acids. The germline V gene encodes CDR1 MGHRA and CDR2 YSYEKL.

This chain uses TRBV4-1 with TRBJ2-3; TRBD1 aligns across 7 bases. J was trimmed by 0 bases and V by 9 bases; bases with no gene match: 12. Germline V gene data show CDR1 as MGHRA and CDR2 as YSYEKL. The CDR3 totals 16 residues. The CDR3 DNA is TGCGCCAGGTTATTAGGACAGGCCTTTAGCACAGATACGCAGTATTTT. This translates into CARLLGQAFSTDTQYF.

The J gene is TRBJ1-4, the V gene TRBV3-1 (or the pseudogene TRBV3-2); D ambiguous. The CDR3 sequence is 14 residues long. V was trimmed by 4 bases and J by 5 bases, leaving 11 bases between them. Germline CDR1 LGHDT, CDR2 YNNKEL (reference sequence). The CDR3 DNA reads TGTGCCAGCAGCCCAGGCTTAGCCAATGAAAAACTGTTTTTT. Encoded protein: CASSPGLANEKLFF.